This record looks at one T cell receptor beta chain sequence and its context. This sample stems from a study of PD-1 blockade in classical Hodgkin lymphoma. All trial patients relapsed after autologous stem cell transplantation. Complete response, partial response or progressive disease constituted the best responses recorded. The table came from immunoSEQ multiplex PCR; TCRdb's copy has only in-frame clones and leaves some out. The sample contains 90,000 to 120,000 clones, roughly 87% of which appear only once. The sequence was obtained from a human donor with classical Hodgkin lymphoma. Here the sequenced sample was peripheral blood mononuclear cells (PBMCs), taken before the second cycle of nivolumab.

CDR3 nucleotides: TGTGCCAGCAGCTTAGGGACCAGCGGGACCTACAATGAGCAGTTCTTC. It is translated as CASSLGTSGTYNEQFF. The rearrangement links TRBV7-9 to TRBJ2-1; 7 bases are a match to TRBD2. Trimming took 1 base from V and 2 from J; bases not matched to a gene: 5. CDR1 and CDR2 (germline): SEHNR, FQNEAQ (reference sequence). The length of the CDR3 is 16 residues.